This T cell receptor beta chain stems from a study of T cells after yellow fever vaccination. Study details: SMART-Seq v4 Ultra Low Input prepared the low-cell-number fractions.

This clonotype appeared a few times. Its antigen is not identified. Study observations and caveats: The presence of abundant clonotypes contaminating from the bulk population was possible in FACS-sorted repertoires. At about 97% for CD4 and approximately 89% for CD8, most primary-vaccination clones showed up again after the booster.

The authors made TCR cDNA by 5'RACE template switching, adding a universal primer site and UMIs. One entry per CDR3 protein results from TCRdb running MiXCR on the 5' RACE reads. The sample includes 240,000 or so distinct CDR3 sequences, less than 9% of them seen just once. V lost 1 base to trimming and J lost 5 bases, with 14 bases between them. Germline assignment: CDR1 DFQATT and CDR2 SNEGSKA (reference sequence). This CDR3 spans 14 amino acids. This rearrangement joins TRBV20-1 to TRBJ1-1; no clear D. The sequence was collected from a man younger than 45 who received the YFV17D yellow fever vaccine. Specimen: CD4+ T cells sorted from PBMCs, collected 15 days after the yellow fever booster vaccination. CDR3 DNA sequence: TGCAGTGCTAGAGGGATGGGCGAGGCTACTGAAGCTTTCTTT. Translated, it gives CSARGMGEATEAFF.